This is a list of T cell receptor beta chains from one sample in a study of blood T cell repertoires in COVID-19. This table comes from immunoSEQ multiplex PCR, and its TCRdb copy is limited to in-frame clones, with some not included. This sample has under 350,000 clones, with around 89% found just once. The specimen was peripheral blood. Receptors were obtained from a man between 35 and 55 years old with acute or convalescent COVID-19. The CDR3 runs from the conserved cysteine through the conserved F or W. For some rows the clone size is stated as once, few or many, or as a class when expanded; others skip it.

-	15	TRBV19	TRBJ2-1	CASTPFSGGANEQFF
-	15	TRBV24-1	TRBJ2-2	CATSVLQGATGELFF
-	16	TRBV19	TRBJ2-3	CASSERNGGKRSTQYF
-	18	TRBV4-1	TRBJ2-7	CASSQDLVTGGIIHEQYF
-	17	TRBV7-9	TRBJ2-7	CASSPVRGGKEAYEQYF
-	16	TRBV28	TRBJ1-5	CASSFMETGRNQPQHF
-	13	TRBV19	TRBJ1-2	CASSRREANGYTF
-	15	TRBV6-5	TRBJ1-4	CASRGDTSTNEKLFF
-	14	TRBV7-2	TRBJ2-1	CASSMVAAYNEQFF
-	14	TRBV2	TRBJ2-6	CASRGGSGANVLTF
few	13	TRBV12-3/TRBV12-4	TRBJ1-2	CASISDRYYGYTF
-	16	TRBV5-6	TRBJ1-5	CASSLRSGSFVQPQHF
-	15	TRBV14	TRBJ2-5	CASSQSMGQQETQYF
-	13	TRBV10-2	TRBJ2-2	CATLAGGGGELFF
-	16	TRBV9	TRBJ2-3	CASSVSSGGNTDTQYF
-	14	TRBV7-2	TRBJ2-2	CASSLGQNTGELFF
-	14	TRBV5-1	TRBJ1-2	CASTLDRGANGYTF